The sequence of this TCR beta chain was determined in a study of blood T cell repertoires in COVID-19. Trimming removed 3 bases at V and 5 bases at J, with 19 bases between. CDR1 is MGHDK, CDR2 SYGVNS, per germline. The CDR3 sequence is 16 residues long. The authors' processing: Researchers report that nucleated cell counts were estimated from reference gene primer amplification. Clones were read by immunoSEQ multiplex PCR, and TCRdb kept only the in-frame ones, dropping some. V and J calls plus clone size are reproduced from that table; the DNA served to infer D and trimming. The table shows over 200,000 clones, with about 90% occurring only once.

The sample taken for sequencing was peripheral blood. The genes are TRBV25-1 and TRBJ1-2, with D unresolved. The TCR was taken from a woman aged 55-69 years with acute or convalescent COVID-19. CDR3 loop: CASSEVRQTPIYGYTF. CDR3 in DNA: TGTGCCAGCAGTGAGGTTAGGCAGACTCCAATTTATGGCTACACCTTC.